Following are 22 T cell receptor beta chains from one sample sequenced in a study of regulatory T cells in long-lasting Graves disease. The TCR beta library used iRepertoire HTBI primers with Arm-PCR amplification of CDR3. A single record per CDR3 protein comes from TCRdb applying MiXCR to the multiplex PCR reads. The sample records some 370,000 distinct CDR3 sequences, around 20% being singletons. Specified time point: persistent/refractory GD, antithyroid drugs over 5 years with positive TRAb. Preparation of the TCR library used RNA extracted from PBMCs. Specimen: peripheral blood mononuclear cells (PBMCs), collected when the disease was refractory, from a patient treated with antithyroid drugs. These receptors came from a female donor with Graves disease.

This clonotype showed up just a few times. For the CDR3, the DNA is TGCAGTGCTAGGAGGTCAGGGGCCTACGAGCAGTACTTC. This gives the protein CSARRSGAYEQYF. J is TRBJ2-7 and V is TRBV20-1, with D tentatively TRBD1 (6 bases). V lost 3 bases and J 2 bases, leaving 11 bases between the germline ends. The CDR3 has 13 residues. CDR1 and CDR2 from the germline V gene are DFQATT and SNEGSKA (reference sequence).

The chain is built from TRBV7-9 and TRBJ2-5, with a weak D call TRBD2 (6 bases). V lost 0 bases to trimming and J lost 5 bases, with 13 bases between them. Germline assignment: CDR1 SEHNR and CDR2 FQNEAQ (reference sequence). This CDR3 has 15 amino acids. CDR3 residues: CASSLAGRRAETQYF. The CDR3 region has the DNA TGTGCCAGCAGCTTAGCTGGGCGGAGGGCGGAGACCCAGTACTTC.

Points on this clonotype: A much larger clone is a single base away; this may be a read error. The chain combines TRBV7-2 with TRBJ2-7; D gene ambiguous. The germline gives CDR1 SGHTA, CDR2 FQGNSA. This CDR3 is 14 amino acids long. V lost 5 bases to trimming and J lost 2 bases, with 13 bases between them. CDR3 coding DNA: TGTGCCAGCAGCCTTGGCGTAGGGCCCTACGAGCAGTACTTC. Its translation is CASSLGVGPYEQYF.

The genes are TRBV29-1 and TRBJ2-5, with a weak D call TRBD1 (6 bases). The CDR3 is made up of 15 amino acids. CDR1 and CDR2 from the germline V gene are SQVTM and ANQGSEA. Deletions cut 1 base from V and 5 bases from J, with 17 bases between. CDR3 protein: CSVEGGTRAVETQYF. The CDR3 DNA is TGCAGCGTTGAAGGAGGGACAAGGGCTGTTGAGACCCAGTACTTC.

The V gene is TRBV3-1, the J gene TRBJ2-1; tentatively, D is TRBD1 (5 bases). The CDR3 is 14 amino acids. In germline, CDR1 is LGHDT, CDR2 YNNKEL (reference sequence). Trimming removed 4 bases at V and 8 bases at J, with 15 bases between. DNA of the CDR3: TGTGCCAGCAGCCGGGGTAGGGGTTTCGATGAGCAGTTCTTC. This codes for CASSRGRGFDEQFF.

This clonotype was observed many times. The V and J genes are TRBV3-1 and TRBJ2-7, with D hard to call. Germline-derived CDR1 and CDR2 are LGHDT and YNNKEL (reference sequence). This CDR3 region has 13 residues. The germline V and J ends were trimmed by 3 bases and 3 bases, with 9 bases remaining between them. In nucleotides, the CDR3 is TGTGCCAGCAGCCATCGAGCCGACTACGAGCAGTACTTC. It encodes CASSHRADYEQYF.

This clonotype was detected many times. The genes are TRBV7-2 and TRBJ2-7, with D perhaps TRBD1 (5 bases). The CDR3 loop spans 14 amino acids. The V gene lost 2 bases and the J gene lost 6 bases, with 14 bases spanning the gap. Germline V gene sequence: CDR1 SGHTA, CDR2 FQGNSA. CDR3 DNA: TGTGCCAGCAGCTTAAGTCGCGACAGTGCCGAGCAGTACTTC. It codes for CASSLSRDSAEQYF.

This clonotype was seen more than once but under ten times. A read error may produce the germline difference seen at one junction end. The chain employs TRBV11-2 and TRBJ2-7, with D perhaps TRBD1 or TRBD2 (5 bases each). Germline V lookup: CDR1 SGHAT, CDR2 FQNNGV. This CDR3 region has 17 residues. The CDR3 protein is CASSSRGAGKGLNEQYF. The DNA of the CDR3 is TGCGCCAGCAGCTCGAGAGGGGCAGGCAAGGGGCTCAACGAGCAGTACTTC.

V is TRBV15 and J is TRBJ1-6; 7 nucleotides agree with TRBD1. The CDR3 covers 15 residues. V shed 0 bases and J 14 bases; nucleotides not matched to a gene: 10. Germline CDR1 and CDR2: LNHNV and YYDKDF (reference sequence). CDR3 bases: TGTGCCACCAGCAGAGATCGCGACAGGGTAGATACCCTCCACTTT. Amino acid sequence: CATSRDRDRVDTLHF.

Points on this clonotype: This may arise from a read error, as a much more abundant clone is one base away. This chain links TRBV28 with TRBJ2-7; 9 bases agree with TRBD1. The CDR3 totals 16 residues. The J segment lost 5 bases and the V segment lost 5 bases, leaving 13 bases of the junction unmatched. Germline assignment: CDR1 MDHEN and CDR2 SYDVKM. The CDR3 here is CASSTGTGHRFDEQYF. The CDR3 nucleotides read TGTGCCAGCAGTACCGGGACAGGGCACCGCTTCGACGAGCAGTACTTC. Looking up the rest from reference TRBV28 and TRBJ2-7 gives the full variable domain: DVKVTQSSRYLVKRTGEKVFLECVQDMDHENMFWYRQDPGLGLRLIYFSYDVKMKEKGDIPEGYSVSREKKERFSLILESASTNQTSMYLCASSTGTGHRFDEQYFGPGTRLTVT.

This clonotype was detected only a few times. The V and J genes are TRBV6-2 or TRBV6-3 and TRBJ2-1; D is possibly TRBD2 (5 bases). In germline, CDR1 is MNHEY, CDR2 SVGEGT. V gave up 4 bases and J gave up 4 bases, with 14 bases separating them. CDR3 length: 15 residues. CDR3 loop: CASSSPPGGYNEQFF. The CDR3 region has the DNA TGTGCCAGCAGTTCTCCACCTGGCGGGTACAATGAGCAGTTCTTC.

This clonotype has more than one count but fewer than ten. V is TRBV18 and J is TRBJ2-7; 7 nucleotides align to TRBD1. Looked up from germline, CDR1 is KGHSH and CDR2 is LQKENI. With 3 bases clipped from V and 1 base from J, the junction kept 6 bases outside the gene matches. There are 15 residues in the CDR3. The CDR3 is CASSPLGQVSYEQYF. The DNA of the CDR3 is TGTGCCAGCTCACCCCTAGGACAGGTTTCCTACGAGCAGTACTTC.

This clonotype was seen only a few times. This chain uses TRBV12-5 with TRBJ2-5; TRBD2 might be the D (5 bases). V was shortened by 10 bases and J by 2 bases, with 17 bases between the two germline ends. The CDR3 contains 14 residues. Germline assignment: CDR1 LGHNT and CDR2 FRNRAP. The CDR3 sequence: CATQADFFQETQYF. The CDR3 DNA reads TGTGCTACGCAGGCGGACTTTTTTCAAGAGACCCAGTACTTC.

This clonotype appeared once. A much more abundant neighbour one base away suggests this may be a read error. J is TRBJ2-5 and V is TRBV28, with D perhaps matching TRBD2 (5 bases). The length of the CDR3 is 15 residues. Germline V CDR1 and CDR2: MDHEN, SYDVKM. Trimming took 6 bases from V and 5 from J, leaving 19 bases between them. CDR3 sequence: CASRASPNLGETQYF. DNA of the CDR3: TGTGCCAGCAGAGCTAGCCCGAACCTGGGGGAGACCCAGTACTTC.

A few counts support this clonotype. J is TRBJ2-2 and V is TRBV7-3; D uncertain. The CDR3 consists of 14 residues. Trimming removed 4 bases at V and 7 bases at J, with 13 bases between. Germline lookup yields CDR1 SGHTA and CDR2 FQGTGA. Written as DNA, the CDR3 is TGTGCCAGCAGCTCCCGGTCGTGGGACGGGGAGCTGTTTTTT. Translating it yields CASSSRSWDGELFF.

The V call is TRBV6-2 or TRBV6-3, the J call TRBJ2-5; D may be TRBD1 or TRBD2 (5 bases each). Near its end, the DNA agrees better with TRBJ2-1, so the J call may be wrong. The CDR3 has 15 amino acids. Germline lookup yields CDR1 MNHEY and CDR2 SVGEGT. The CDR3 DNA reads as TGTGCCAGCAGTCCTGGGACGGCGAGGTACAATGAGCAGTTCTTC. Translated, it gives CASSPGTARYNEQFF.

Only a few counts were recorded for this clonotype. The rearrangement joins TRBV7-2 to TRBJ2-7; possible D gene TRBD2, 6 bases. The CDR3 spans 15 residues. Germline-derived CDR1 and CDR2 are SGHTA and FQGNSA. V was cut by 1 base and J by 3 bases, with 13 bases left in between. The CDR3 sequence: CASSLVPGESYEQYF. CDR3 nucleotides: TGTGCCAGCAGCTTAGTCCCGGGGGAAAGCTACGAGCAGTACTTC.

This clonotype was recorded at least ten times. V and J are TRBV20-1 and TRBJ1-5; 7 nucleotides match TRBD1. Germline-derived CDR1 and CDR2 are DFQATT and SNEGSKA (reference sequence). The CDR3 is 17 amino acids. V trimming: 3 bases; J trimming: 6 bases; junction bases outside the gene matches: 17. In nucleotides, the CDR3 is TGCAGTGCTAGGACGGGACAGAACCCAACATATGGTCAGCCCCAGCATTTT. Residues: CSARTGQNPTYGQPQHF.

The V call is TRBV2, the J call TRBJ2-1; a weak D match, TRBD2 (6 bases). With 2 bases removed from V and 1 base from J, the gap between germline ends came to 9 bases. The CDR3 spans 15 residues. CDR1 is SNHLY, CDR2 FYNNEI, per germline. CDR3 in amino acids: CASSERGASYNEQFF. CDR3 DNA: TGTGCCAGCAGTGAACGCGGGGCATCCTACAATGAGCAGTTCTTC. Drawing the rest from reference TRBV2 and TRBJ2-1, the complete variable domain is EPEVTQTPSHQVTQMGQEVILRCVPISNHLYFYWYRQILGQKVEFLVSFYNNEISEKSEIFDDQFSVERPDGSNFTLKIRSTKLEDSAMYFCASSERGASYNEQFFGPGTRLTVL.

Comments on this clonotype: This sequence may be a read error, since a much larger clone differs from it by one base. V and J are TRBV12-3 or TRBV12-4 and TRBJ1-5, with D tentatively TRBD1 (5 bases). This CDR3 contains 13 residues. Trimming removed 2 bases at V and 6 bases at J, with 8 bases between. In DNA, the CDR3 is TGTGCCAGCAGTTTATGGGGGAGTCAGCCCCAGCATTTT. Its translation is CASSLWGSQPQHF.

This clonotype has a count of ten or more. The J gene is TRBJ2-7, the V gene TRBV13; 10 nucleotides align to TRBD1. The CDR3 totals 14 residues. Trimming removed 4 bases from V and 3 bases from J; junction bases left unmatched: 3. Germline loops: CDR1 PRHDT, CDR2 FYEKMQ (reference sequence). Written as DNA, the CDR3 is TGTGCCAGCAGCTCCGGACAGGGGGGCTACGAGCAGTACTTC. This codes for CASSSGQGGYEQYF.

This clonotype appeared a few times. V is TRBV2 and J is TRBJ2-5; D possibly corresponds to TRBD2 (5 bases). V was pared by 8 bases and J by 4 bases, with 14 bases between. The CDR3 contains 13 residues. Germline V gene lookup returns CDR1 SNHLY and CDR2 FYNNEI. CDR3 sequence (DNA): TGTGCCAGCGGAACGGGAATGGCAGAGACCCAGTACTTC. It is translated as CASGTGMAETQYF.